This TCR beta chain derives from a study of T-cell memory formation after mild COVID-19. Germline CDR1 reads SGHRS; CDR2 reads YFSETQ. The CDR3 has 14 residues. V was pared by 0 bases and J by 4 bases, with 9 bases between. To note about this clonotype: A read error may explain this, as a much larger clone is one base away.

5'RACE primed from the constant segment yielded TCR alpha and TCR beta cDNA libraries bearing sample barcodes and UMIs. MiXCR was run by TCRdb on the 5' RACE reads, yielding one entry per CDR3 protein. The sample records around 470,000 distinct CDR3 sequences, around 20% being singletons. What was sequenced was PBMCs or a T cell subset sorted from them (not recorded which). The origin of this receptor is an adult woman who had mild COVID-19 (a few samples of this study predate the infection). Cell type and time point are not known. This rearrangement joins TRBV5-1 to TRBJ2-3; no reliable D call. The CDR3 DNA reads TGCGCCAGCAGCTTGGATTCCACCGCAGATACGCAGTATTTT. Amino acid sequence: CASSLDSTADTQYF.